Included here is one T cell receptor (beta chain) sequence, with context. Its antigen is undetermined. Clinical Activity Scores of at least 3, NOSPECS grades of at least 4 and durations under 3 months characterized ophthalmopathy patients. Uncontrolled infection, other autoimmune disease, pregnancy or lactation barred patients from enrollment. Clinicians diagnosed patients from clinical symptoms, serum thyroxine and TRAb, thyroid ultrasound and orbital computed tomography. The source of the sample is a study of T cells in Graves' hyperthyroidism and ophthalmopathy. Authors of the study amplified TCR beta CDR3 regions from RNA transcripts. The TCR CDR3 was amplified in a first-round RT-PCR using the HTBI primer set. TCRdb reanalysed the multiplex PCR reads using MiXCR and keeps one entry per CDR3 protein. The table shows some 50,000 distinct CDR3 sequences, with under 50% occurring only once. Points from the study as a whole: Most thyroid clonotypes with frequency above 0.001 were detected in blood.

CDR3 length equals 12 residues. In germline, CDR1 is MDHEN, CDR2 SYDVKM. This receptor was identified in a woman aged 45-65 years with Graves' ophthalmopathy. The chain carries TRBV28 and TRBJ2-3; 9 bases fit TRBD2. Specimen: blood. Here the CDR3 reads CGAGGLADTQYF. CDR3 bases: TGTGGGGCGGGGGGGCTCGCAGATACGCAGTATTTT.